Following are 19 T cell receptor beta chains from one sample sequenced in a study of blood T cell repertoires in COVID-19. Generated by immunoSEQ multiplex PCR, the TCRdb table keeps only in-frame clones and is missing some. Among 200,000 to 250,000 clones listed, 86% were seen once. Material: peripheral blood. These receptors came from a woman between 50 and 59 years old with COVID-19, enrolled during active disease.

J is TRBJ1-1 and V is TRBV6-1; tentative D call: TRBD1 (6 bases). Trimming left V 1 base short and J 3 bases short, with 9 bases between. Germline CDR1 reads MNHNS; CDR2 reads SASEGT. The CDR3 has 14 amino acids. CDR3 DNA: TGTGCCAGCAGTGAAGAGGGGACATACACTGAAGCTTTCTTT. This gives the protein CASSEEGTYTEAFF.

CDR3 residues: CASSADRGTYGYTF. CDR3 DNA sequence: TGTGCCAGCAGCGCGGACAGGGGGACCTATGGCTACACCTTC. The J gene is TRBJ1-2, the V gene TRBV11-3; 10 bases map to TRBD1. Trimming removed 5 bases from V and 4 bases from J; junction bases left unmatched: 4. This CDR3 comprises 14 residues. Germline V lookup: CDR1 SGHNT, CDR2 YENEEA.

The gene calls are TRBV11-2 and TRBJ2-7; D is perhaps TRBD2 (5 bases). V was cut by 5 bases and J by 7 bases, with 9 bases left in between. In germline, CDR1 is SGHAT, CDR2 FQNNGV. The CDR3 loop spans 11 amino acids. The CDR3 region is CASSQGLEQYV. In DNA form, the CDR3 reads TGTGCCAGCAGCCAAGGACTTGAGCAGTACGTC.

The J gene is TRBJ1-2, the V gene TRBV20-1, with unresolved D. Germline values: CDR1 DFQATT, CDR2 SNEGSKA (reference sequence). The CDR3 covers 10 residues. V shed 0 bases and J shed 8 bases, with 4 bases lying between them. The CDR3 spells CSARDRGYTF. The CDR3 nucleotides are TGCAGTGCTAGAGACAGGGGCTACACCTTC.

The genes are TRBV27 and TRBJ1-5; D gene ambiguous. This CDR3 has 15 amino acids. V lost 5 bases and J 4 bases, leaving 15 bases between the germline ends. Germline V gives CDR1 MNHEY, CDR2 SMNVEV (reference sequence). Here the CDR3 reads CASSPGVVVNQPQHF. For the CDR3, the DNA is TGTGCCAGCAGTCCCGGGGTAGTAGTTAATCAGCCCCAGCATTTT.

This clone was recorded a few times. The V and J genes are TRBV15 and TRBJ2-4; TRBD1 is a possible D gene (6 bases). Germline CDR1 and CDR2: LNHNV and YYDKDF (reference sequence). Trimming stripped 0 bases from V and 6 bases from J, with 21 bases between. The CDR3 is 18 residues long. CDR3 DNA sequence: TGTGCCACCAGCAGAGATCTGGTGGGAACAGGGAATGGAAACATTCAGTACTTC. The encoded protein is CATSRDLVGTGNGNIQYF. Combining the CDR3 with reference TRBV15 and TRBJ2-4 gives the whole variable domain DAMVIQNPRYQVTQFGKPVTLSCSQTLNHNVMYWYQQKSSQAPKLLFHYYDKDFNNEADTPDNFQSRRPNTSFCFLDIRSPGLGDTAMYLCATSRDLVGTGNGNIQYFGAGTRLSVL.

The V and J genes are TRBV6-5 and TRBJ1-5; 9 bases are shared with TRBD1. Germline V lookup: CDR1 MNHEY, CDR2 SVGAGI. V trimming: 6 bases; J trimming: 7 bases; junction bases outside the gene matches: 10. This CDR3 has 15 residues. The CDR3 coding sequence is TGTGCCAGCAGCATCGACAGGGGGGGAGGACAGCCCCAGCATTTT. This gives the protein CASSIDRGGGQPQHF.

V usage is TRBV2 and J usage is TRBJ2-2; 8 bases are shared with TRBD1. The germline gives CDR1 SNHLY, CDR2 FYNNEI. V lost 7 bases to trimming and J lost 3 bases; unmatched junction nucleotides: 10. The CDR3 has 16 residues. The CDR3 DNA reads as TGTGCCAGCAAGCCCGCAGGGGGCGCCGACACCGGGGAGCTGTTTTTT. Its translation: CASKPAGGADTGELFF. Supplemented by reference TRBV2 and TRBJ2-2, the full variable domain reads EPEVTQTPSHQVTQMGQEVILRCVPISNHLYFYWYRQILGQKVEFLVSFYNNEISEKSEIFDDQFSVERPDGSNFTLKIRSTKLEDSAMYFCASKPAGGADTGELFFGEGSRLTVL.

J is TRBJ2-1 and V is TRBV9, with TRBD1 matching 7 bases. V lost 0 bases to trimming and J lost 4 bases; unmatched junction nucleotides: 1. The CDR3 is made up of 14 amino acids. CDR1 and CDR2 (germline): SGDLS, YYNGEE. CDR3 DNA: TGTGCCAGCAGCGTAGTGGGACAGTACAATGAGCAGTTCTTC. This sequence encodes CASSVVGQYNEQFF.

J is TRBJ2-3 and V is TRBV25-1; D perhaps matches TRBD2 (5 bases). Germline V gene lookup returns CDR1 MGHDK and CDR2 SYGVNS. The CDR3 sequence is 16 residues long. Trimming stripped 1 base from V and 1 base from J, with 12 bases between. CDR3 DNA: TGTGCCAGCAGTGAATCGCCGGGGTGGGGCACAGATACGCAGTATTTT. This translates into CASSESPGWGTDTQYF. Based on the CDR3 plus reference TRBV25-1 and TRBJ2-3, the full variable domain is EADIYQTPRYLVIGTGKKITLECSQTMGHDKMYWYQQDPGMELHLIHYSYGVNSTEKGDLSSESTVSRIRTEHFPLTLESARPSHTSQYLCASSESPGWGTDTQYFGPGTRLTVL.

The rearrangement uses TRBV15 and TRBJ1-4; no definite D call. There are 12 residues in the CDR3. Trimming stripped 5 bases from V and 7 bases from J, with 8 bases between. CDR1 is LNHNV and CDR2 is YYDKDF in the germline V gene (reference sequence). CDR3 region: CATSLPSEKLFF. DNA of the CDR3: TGTGCCACCAGCCTCCCCAGTGAAAAACTGTTTTTT.

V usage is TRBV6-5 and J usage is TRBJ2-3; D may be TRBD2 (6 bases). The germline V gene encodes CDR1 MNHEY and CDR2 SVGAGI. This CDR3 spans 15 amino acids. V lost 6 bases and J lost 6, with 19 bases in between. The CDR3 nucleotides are TGTGCCAGCAGCCAGGCGTGGGGGGTAAGGGATACGCAGTATTTT. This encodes CASSQAWGVRDTQYF.

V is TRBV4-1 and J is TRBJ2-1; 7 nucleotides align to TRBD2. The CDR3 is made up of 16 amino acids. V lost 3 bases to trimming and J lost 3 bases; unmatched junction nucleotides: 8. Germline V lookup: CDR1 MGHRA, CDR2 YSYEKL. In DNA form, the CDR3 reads TGCGCCAGCAGCCAGATGGGCGGGGGACTCTACAATGAGCAGTTCTTC. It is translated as CASSQMGGGLYNEQFF.

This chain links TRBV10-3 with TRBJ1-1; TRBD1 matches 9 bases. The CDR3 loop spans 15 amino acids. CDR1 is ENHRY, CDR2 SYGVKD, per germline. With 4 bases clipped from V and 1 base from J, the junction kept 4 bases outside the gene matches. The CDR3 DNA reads TGTGCCATCAGTGCTGGGGGACAGGGGAACACTGAAGCTTTCTTT. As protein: CAISAGGQGNTEAFF.

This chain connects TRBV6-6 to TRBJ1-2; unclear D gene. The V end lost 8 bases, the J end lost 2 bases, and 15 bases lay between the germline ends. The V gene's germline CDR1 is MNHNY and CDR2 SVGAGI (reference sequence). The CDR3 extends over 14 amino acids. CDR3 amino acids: CASRTYRGNYGYTF. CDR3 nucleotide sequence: TGTGCCAGCCGAACCTACCGGGGAAACTATGGCTACACCTTC.

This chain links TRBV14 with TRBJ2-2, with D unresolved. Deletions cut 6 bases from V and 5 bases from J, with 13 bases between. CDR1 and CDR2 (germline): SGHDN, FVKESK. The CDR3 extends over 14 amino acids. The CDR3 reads CASSLIGVTGELFF. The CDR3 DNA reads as TGTGCCAGCAGTCTAATCGGTGTGACCGGGGAGCTGTTTTTT.

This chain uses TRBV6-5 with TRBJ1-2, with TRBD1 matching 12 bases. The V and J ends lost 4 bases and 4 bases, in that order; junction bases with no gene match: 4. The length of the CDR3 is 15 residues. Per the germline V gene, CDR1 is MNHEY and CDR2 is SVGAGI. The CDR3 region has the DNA TGTGCCAGCAGTTCGGGACAGGGGGCCACCTATGGCTACACCTTC. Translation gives CASSSGQGATYGYTF.

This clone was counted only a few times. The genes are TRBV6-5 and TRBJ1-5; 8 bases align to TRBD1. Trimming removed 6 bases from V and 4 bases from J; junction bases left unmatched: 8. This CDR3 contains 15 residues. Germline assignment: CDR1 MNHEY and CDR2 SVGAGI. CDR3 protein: CASSPGRQGNQPQHF. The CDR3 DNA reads TGTGCCAGCAGCCCCGGCCGACAGGGGAATCAGCCCCAGCATTTT.

CDR3 region: CASSLDLNTEAFF. The DNA of the CDR3 is TGTGCCAGCAGCTTAGACTTGAACACTGAAGCTTTCTTT. V is TRBV5-5 and J is TRBJ1-1; no clear D gene. Germline-derived CDR1 and CDR2 are SGHKS and YYEKEE (reference sequence). The CDR3 is 13 amino acids. Trimming left V 2 bases short and J 0 bases short, with 5 bases between. Full variable domain (rest looked up from reference TRBV5-5 and TRBJ1-1): DAGVTQSPTHLIKTRGQQVTLRCSPISGHKSVSWYQQVLGQGPQFIFQYYEKEERGRGNFPDRFSARQFPNYSSELNVNALLLGDSALYLCASSLDLNTEAFFGQGTRLTVV.